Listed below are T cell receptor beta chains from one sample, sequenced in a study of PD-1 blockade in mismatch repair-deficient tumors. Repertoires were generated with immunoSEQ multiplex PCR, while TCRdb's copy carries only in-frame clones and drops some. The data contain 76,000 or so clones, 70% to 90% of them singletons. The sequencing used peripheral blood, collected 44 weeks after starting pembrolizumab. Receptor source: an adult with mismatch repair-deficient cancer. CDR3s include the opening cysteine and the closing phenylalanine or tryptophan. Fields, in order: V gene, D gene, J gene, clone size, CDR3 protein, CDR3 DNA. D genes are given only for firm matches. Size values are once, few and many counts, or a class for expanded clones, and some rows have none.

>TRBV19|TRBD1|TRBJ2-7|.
CASKSGQGSIYEQYF
TGTGCCAGTAAAAGCGGACAGGGAAGTATCTACGAGCAGTACTTC
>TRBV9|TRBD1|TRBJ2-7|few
CASSGQGERTSEQYF
TGTGCCAGCAGCGGACAGGGCGAGCGGACAAGCGAGCAGTACTTC
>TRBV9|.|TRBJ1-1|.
CASSPQVGEAFF
TGTGCCAGCAGCCCCCAAGTAGGTGAAGCTTTCTTT
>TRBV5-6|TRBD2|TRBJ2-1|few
CASSLVGAGGSYNEQFF
TGTGCCAGCAGCTTGGTAGGGGCGGGAGGTTCCTACAATGAGCAGTTCTTC
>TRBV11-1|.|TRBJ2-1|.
CASSPEGTRNEQFF
TGTGCCAGCAGCCCAGAGGGGACTCGAAATGAGCAGTTCTTC
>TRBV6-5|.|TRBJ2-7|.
CASSRGRDEQYF
TGTGCCAGCAGTCGGGGGCGAGACGAGCAGTACTTC
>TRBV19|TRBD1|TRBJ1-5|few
CASSIVRDRAQPQHF
TGTGCCAGTAGTATAGTCCGGGACAGGGCTCAGCCCCAGCATTTT
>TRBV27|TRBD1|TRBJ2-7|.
CASSFTGGYEQYF
TGTGCCAGCAGTTTTACAGGGGGCTACGAGCAGTACTTC
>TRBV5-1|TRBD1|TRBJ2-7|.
CASSYRDRNYEQYF
TGCGCCAGCAGTTACCGGGACAGGAACTACGAGCAGTACTTC
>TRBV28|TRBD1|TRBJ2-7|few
CASSSRAGGRYEQYF
TGTGCCAGCAGTTCCCGGGCAGGGGGAAGATACGAGCAGTACTTC
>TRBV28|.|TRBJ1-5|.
CASNPPDVRLGQPQHF
TGTGCCAGCAACCCCCCCGACGTCAGGCTAGGCCAGCCCCAGCATTTT
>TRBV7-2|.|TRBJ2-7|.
CASSLVQGLDEQYF
TGTGCCAGCAGCTTAGTCCAGGGGTTGGACGAGCAGTACTTC
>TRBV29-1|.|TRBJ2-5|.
CSVELLQETQYF
TGCAGCGTTGAACTGCTCCAAGAGACCCAGTACTTC
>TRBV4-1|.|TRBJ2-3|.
CASSLRLATTDTQYF
TGCGCCAGCAGCCTGCGCCTAGCTACCACAGATACGCAGTATTTT
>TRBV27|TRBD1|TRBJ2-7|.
CASSPTWDRSYEQYF
TGTGCCAGCAGTCCTACATGGGACAGGTCCTACGAGCAGTACTTC
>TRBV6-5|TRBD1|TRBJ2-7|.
CASSRDRNYEQYF
TGTGCCAGCAGCCGGGACAGAAACTACGAGCAGTACTTC
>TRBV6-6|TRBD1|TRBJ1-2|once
CASSWDRKSYGYTF
TGTGCCAGCAGCTGGGACAGGAAGAGCTATGGCTACACCTTC